A selection of T cell receptor beta chains follows, all from one sample in a study of cytomegalovirus exposure and HLA in healthy donors. Repertoires were generated with immunoSEQ multiplex PCR, while TCRdb's copy carries only in-frame clones and drops some. The sample holds about 130,000 clones, about 88% seen once. Sequencing used PBMCs. These TCRs come from a woman aged 18-29 years in good health and CMV-seropositive. CDR3s include the opening cysteine and the closing phenylalanine or tryptophan. The D gene is left open where the match is weak. Clone size, where shown, is once, few, many, or a class for clones that have expanded.

size: -; V: TRBV5-1; D: TRBD2; J: TRBJ2-3; DNA: TGCGCCAGCAGTTCGGGACTAGCGGGGGCCTTCACAGATACGCAGTATTTT; CDR3: CASSSGLAGAFTDTQYF
size: -; V: TRBV5-4; D: -; J: TRBJ2-1; DNA: TGTGCCAGCAGCTTGGCCCGGGACTTGCAGTTCTTC; CDR3: CASSLARDLQFF
size: -; V: TRBV30; D: -; J: TRBJ2-7; DNA: TGTGCCTGGAGCCTGGGGCAGAGGAGCTCCTACGAGCAGTACTTC; CDR3: CAWSLGQRSSYEQYF
size: -; V: TRBV5-1; D: TRBD2; J: TRBJ2-1; DNA: TGCGCCAGCAGCGGGGGACTAGCTTCCAATGAGCAGTTCTTC; CDR3: CASSGGLASNEQFF
size: -; V: TRBV9; D: -; J: TRBJ2-2; DNA: TGTGCCAGCAGCGTAGGGGAGTACTCCGGGGAGCTGTTTTTT; CDR3: CASSVGEYSGELFF
size: -; V: TRBV4-1; D: -; J: TRBJ2-1; DNA: TGCGCCAGCAGCCACCCAGGAGGCAATGAGCAGTTCTTC; CDR3: CASSHPGGNEQFF
size: -; V: TRBV5-1; D: TRBD1; J: TRBJ1-4; DNA: TGCGCCAGCAGCTCCCGGACAGGGGCTAATGAAAAACTGTTTTTT; CDR3: CASSSRTGANEKLFF
size: -; V: TRBV27; D: -; J: TRBJ1-1; DNA: TGTGCCAGCAGTAGTCGGCGGGCAGGGGAGAACACTGAAGCTTTCTTT; CDR3: CASSSRRAGENTEAFF
size: medium-sized; V: TRBV28; D: -; J: TRBJ2-1; DNA: TGTGCCAGCAGCCCTAATTTCAATGAGCAGTTCTTC; CDR3: CASSPNFNEQFF
size: -; V: TRBV15; D: -; J: TRBJ1-2; DNA: TGTGCCACCAGCAGACCGCAGGGTTTTAGACACTATGGCTACACCTTC; CDR3: CATSRPQGFRHYGYTF
size: -; V: TRBV10-1; D: TRBD2; J: TRBJ2-5; DNA: TGCGCCAGCAGTGAGGGGACTAGCGGGGGAGGCCAGTACTTC; CDR3: CASSEGTSGGGQYF
size: -; V: TRBV5-4; D: -; J: TRBJ2-5; DNA: TGTGCCAGCAGCTACAGGGAGATTGAGACCCAGTACTTC; CDR3: CASSYREIETQYF
size: once; V: TRBV7-9; D: -; J: TRBJ1-6; DNA: TGTGCCAGCGTCCCAGCCGGGGGTCCTAATTCACCCCTCCACTTT; CDR3: CASVPAGGPNSPLHF
size: -; V: TRBV30; D: -; J: TRBJ2-7; DNA: TGTGCCTGGAGTGCCCGGTTCTACGAGCAGTACTTC; CDR3: CAWSARFYEQYF
size: -; V: TRBV5-4; D: -; J: TRBJ1-1; DNA: TGTGCCAGCGCCCCCGGGGGAGGGACTGAAGCTTTCTTT; CDR3: CASAPGGGTEAFF
size: -; V: TRBV6-5; D: -; J: TRBJ2-7; DNA: TGTGCCAGCAGTTACGGTTGGGCTTACGAGCAGTACTTC; CDR3: CASSYGWAYEQYF
size: -; V: TRBV4-1; D: -; J: TRBJ2-7; DNA: TGCGCCAGCAGCCCCCAGGGGGGCAGCCCAAGCGAGCAGTACTTC; CDR3: CASSPQGGSPSEQYF
size: -; V: TRBV11-2; D: TRBD2; J: TRBJ2-1; DNA: TGTGCCAGCAGCTTAGCGGGGGGGACCTACAATGAGCAGTTCTTC; CDR3: CASSLAGGTYNEQFF
size: -; V: TRBV6-5; D: -; J: TRBJ2-3; DNA: TGTGCCAGCAGTTACTCCCGGGACTGGCTGTATTTT; CDR3: CASSYSRDWLYF
size: -; V: TRBV4-3; D: TRBD2; J: TRBJ2-3; DNA: TGCGCCAGCAGCCAGACTAGCGGGGGGGCAGATACGCAGTATTTT; CDR3: CASSQTSGGADTQYF
size: -; V: TRBV5-1; D: -; J: TRBJ2-2; DNA: TGCGCCAGCAGCTTTCAGGACACCGGGGAGCTGTTTTTT; CDR3: CASSFQDTGELFF
size: -; V: TRBV28; D: TRBD2; J: TRBJ2-2; DNA: TGTGCCAGCAGTTTAAGGGGACTAGCGGGTAACACCGGGGAGCTGTTTTTT; CDR3: CASSLRGLAGNTGELFF
size: few; V: TRBV5-1; D: -; J: TRBJ2-1; DNA: TGCGCCAGCAGCTTGGATAACAGCCGCTACAATGAGCAGTTCTTC; CDR3: CASSLDNSRYNEQFF
size: -; V: TRBV10-1; D: TRBD1; J: TRBJ1-5; DNA: TGCGCCAGCAGTCAAAAAGAGGGGACAGCTTGGGGTCAGCCCCAGCATTTT; CDR3: CASSQKEGTAWGQPQHF
size: -; V: TRBV5-4; D: TRBD2; J: TRBJ2-3; DNA: TGTGCCAGCAGCTATGGCGGGGGGATCGCAGATACGCAGTATTTT; CDR3: CASSYGGGIADTQYF
size: -; V: TRBV9; D: -; J: TRBJ1-1; DNA: TGTGCCAGCAGCGCCATGAGTAACACTGAAGCTTTCTTT; CDR3: CASSAMSNTEAFF
size: once; V: TRBV27; D: -; J: TRBJ2-7; DNA: TGTGCCAGCAGTTTTGGGGAGCCCTACGAGCAGTACTTC; CDR3: CASSFGEPYEQYF
size: once; V: TRBV2; D: TRBD2; J: TRBJ2-3; DNA: TGTGCCAGCTCCGGGACTAGCGGGGGAACCCCGTATTTT; CDR3: CASSGTSGGTPYF
size: -; V: TRBV19; D: -; J: TRBJ2-7; DNA: TGTGCCAGTAGTAATTGGCCAGACGAGCAGTACTTC; CDR3: CASSNWPDEQYF
size: -; V: TRBV7-3; D: -; J: TRBJ2-3; DNA: TGTGCCAGCAGTCCGAGTGGGAACGGGGGACTCACAGATACGCAGTATTTT; CDR3: CASSPSGNGGLTDTQYF
size: -; V: TRBV7-2; D: TRBD2; J: TRBJ2-3; DNA: TGTGCCAGCAGCTTAACTAGCGGGACAGATACGCAGTATTTT; CDR3: CASSLTSGTDTQYF